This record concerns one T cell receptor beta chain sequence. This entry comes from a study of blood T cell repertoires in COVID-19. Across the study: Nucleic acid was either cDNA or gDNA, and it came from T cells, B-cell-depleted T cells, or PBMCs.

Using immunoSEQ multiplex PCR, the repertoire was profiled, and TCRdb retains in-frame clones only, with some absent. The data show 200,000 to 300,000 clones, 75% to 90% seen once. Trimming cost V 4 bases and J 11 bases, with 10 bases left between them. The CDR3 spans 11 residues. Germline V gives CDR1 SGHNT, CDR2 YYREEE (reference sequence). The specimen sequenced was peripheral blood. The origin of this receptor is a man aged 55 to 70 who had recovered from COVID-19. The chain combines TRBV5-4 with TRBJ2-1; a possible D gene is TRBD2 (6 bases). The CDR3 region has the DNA TGTGCCAGCAGCCCAGGACTAAAGCAGTTCTTC. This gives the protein CASSPGLKQFF.